The sequence of this T cell receptor beta chain was determined in a study of OX40 agonist ivuxolimab in advanced cancers. Whole-study context: Hepatocellular carcinoma, melanoma, renal cell or head and neck cancer occurred in dose-escalation patients.

TCRdb's copy holds only in-frame clones and misses some; the assay was immunoSEQ multiplex PCR. The data hold 58,000 or so clones, with approximately 80% observed a single time. The germline gives CDR1 SEHNR, CDR2 FQNEAQ (reference sequence). This CDR3 has 14 amino acids. Between the trimmed V and J ends, which lost 0 bases and 0 bases, there was a span of 4 bases. Enrollment shut out patients with autoimmune disease history or systemic immunosuppression. The chain is built from TRBV7-9 and TRBJ2-3; D unclear. This receptor was taken from an adult with an advanced solid tumor such as melanoma, head and neck, liver or kidney cancer. The input for sequencing was CD4+ or CD8+ T cells sorted from blood, taken in a trial of the OX40 agonist ivuxolimab. The CDR3, as DNA: TGTGCCAGCAGCTTAGCCCACAGCACAGATACGCAGTATTTT. Its protein is CASSLAHSTDTQYF.